A single sample gave rise to the 11 T cell receptor beta chains below, sequenced in a study of T cell changes during pregnancy in multiple sclerosis (dated by TCRdb to between 2018 and 2021). The library was built by means of the immunoSEQ multiplex PCR assay. TCRdb took over this immuneACCESS table, retaining in-frame rearrangements with V and J assigned. Such tables are incomplete; in checked studies, under half of the missing clones stem from an unresolved V gene, and the remainder is unexplained. The sample table lists about 17,000 clones, around 90% of them with a count of one. Around 12% of the sample belongs to the ten largest clones. The sample in question was CD8+ T cells from peripheral blood mononuclear cells, obtained after pregnancy. These receptors originate from a female donor in good health, enrolled as a control in a pregnancy study.

The CDR3 reads CASSQDRGEKLFF. DNA of the CDR3: TGTGCCAGCAGCCAAGATCGGGGAGAAAAACTGTTTTTT. The rearrangement joins TRBV4-2 to TRBJ1-4; no clear D gene. CDR1 LGHNA and CDR2 YNFKEQ come from the germline V gene. The V end was cut by 0 bases, the J end by 8 bases, with 7 bases between. This CDR3 comprises 13 residues.

J is TRBJ1-1 and V is TRBV4-1, with D perhaps matching TRBD1 (5 bases). The germline V and J ends were trimmed by 6 bases and 0 bases, with 20 bases remaining between them. Germline V gene data show CDR1 as MGHRA and CDR2 as YSYEKL. The CDR3 has 17 residues. CDR3 DNA: TGCGCCAGCAGAGCACAACCCAGGGAATTCTTGAACACTGAAGCTTTCTTT. It translates to CASRAQPREFLNTEAFF.

The chain recombines TRBV27 with TRBJ2-3; 11 nucleotides agree with TRBD1. V shed 2 bases, J shed 4 bases, and the junction held 2 bases outside the gene matches. Germline CDR1 MNHEY, CDR2 SMNVEV (reference sequence). The CDR3 spans 15 residues. The CDR3 loop is CASSLGTGGADTQYF. The CDR3 nucleotides read TGTGCCAGCAGTTTAGGGACAGGGGGTGCAGATACGCAGTATTTT.

This sequence joins TRBV4-1 and TRBJ1-1; 9 positions match TRBD1. The CDR3 runs 17 residues. With 3 bases clipped from V and 1 base from J, the junction kept 9 bases outside the gene matches. CDR1 is MGHRA, CDR2 YSYEKL, per germline. The CDR3 DNA follows: TGCGCCAGCAGCCAGAGGACACCGGGACAGGGGAACACTGAAGCTTTCTTT. Translation gives CASSQRTPGQGNTEAFF.

The rearrangement links TRBV6-1 to TRBJ2-3; 7 bases agree with TRBD1. Trimming took 1 base from V and 4 from J; bases not matched to a gene: 5. CDR3 length: 15 residues. Germline V gene lookup returns CDR1 MNHNS and CDR2 SASEGT. The CDR3, as DNA: TGTGCCAGCAGTGAAGGGACAGGCCGCCCAGATACGCAGTATTTT. Translating gives CASSEGTGRPDTQYF.

V usage is TRBV7-9 and J usage is TRBJ1-1; D uncertain. Germline lookup yields CDR1 SEHNR and CDR2 FQNEAQ (reference sequence). The V gene lost 4 bases and the J gene lost 6 bases, with 9 bases spanning the gap. The CDR3 loop spans 12 amino acids. The CDR3 DNA reads TGTGCCAGCAGCTCCGTGGCCCCTGAAGCTTTCTTT. Encoded protein: CASSSVAPEAFF.

This clone is labeled as medium-sized. The V and J genes are TRBV7-8 and TRBJ2-7, with TRBD2 matching over 9 bases. The CDR3 is 16 amino acids. The V and J ends lost 3 bases and 0 bases, in that order; junction bases with no gene match: 6. Germline CDR1 SGHVS, CDR2 FQNEAQ. In nucleotides, the CDR3 is TGTGCCAGCAGCTTGCAAGTAGCGGGGGCCTCCTACGAGCAGTACTTC. Translating it yields CASSLQVAGASYEQYF.

This clone has just one count. The V and J genes are TRBV2 and TRBJ2-2, with D possibly matching TRBD1 (6 bases). V dropped 6 bases and J dropped 6 bases, with 17 bases sitting between them. CDR3 length: 15 residues. Germline CDR1 and CDR2: SNHLY and FYNNEI. CDR3 sequence (DNA): TGTGCCAGCAGGGTTGGACAGAACCGCGCCGGGGAGCTGTTTTTT. Its translation: CASRVGQNRAGELFF.

This chain joins TRBV19 and TRBJ2-7; TRBD2 agrees at 9 bases. This CDR3 has 13 amino acids. The J segment lost 2 bases and the V segment lost 7 bases, leaving 3 bases of the junction unmatched. Germline V gene sequence: CDR1 LNHDA, CDR2 SQIVND (reference sequence). CDR3 residues: CASTGGRAYEQYF. As DNA, the CDR3 is TGTGCCAGTACCGGCGGGAGGGCCTACGAGCAGTACTTC.

The genes are TRBV15 and TRBJ2-5; D is perhaps TRBD1 (6 bases). The CDR3 runs to 13 residues. V was clipped by 5 bases and J by 13 bases, with 20 bases between them. Germline loops: CDR1 LNHNV, CDR2 YYDKDF (reference sequence). The CDR3 DNA reads as TGTGCCACCAGCCGTCTTCTTCGGGACATCTCGTACTTC. It is translated as CATSRLLRDISYF.

The sample holds one count of this clone. The chain uses TRBV2 and TRBJ2-5; TRBD2 matches 10 bases. The CDR3 spans 14 residues. Germline-derived CDR1 and CDR2 are SNHLY and FYNNEI. With 7 bases clipped from V and 4 bases from J, the junction kept 6 bases outside the gene matches. The CDR3, as DNA: TGTGCCAGCATACCAGCGGGGGGGCGAGAGACCCAGTACTTC. Translated: CASIPAGGRETQYF.